This T cell receptor (beta chain) was profiled in a study of T cells after yellow fever vaccination. About the research overall: When fractions had low cell numbers, they were prepared with SMART-Seq v4 Ultra Low Input.

Study conclusions and caveats: Primary-vaccination clones mostly resurfaced post-booster (96% CD4, about 87% CD8).

Trimming cost V 5 bases and J 1 base, with 11 bases left between them. The CDR3 covers 14 residues. The germline CDR1 and CDR2 sequences are SEHNR and FQNEAQ (reference sequence). In its sample, this clonotype was seen a few times. Its antigen is currently unknown. UMIs and a universal primer site were added when TCR cDNA was made by 5'RACE template switching. MiXCR was run by TCRdb on the 5' RACE reads, yielding one entry per CDR3 protein. The table lists around 300,000 distinct CDR3 sequences, roughly 4.3% of them singletons, with approximately 23% in the top ten. This TCR derives from a man aged 18 to 30 who received the YFV17D yellow fever vaccine. Material: PBMCs, obtained 5 days after the yellow fever booster vaccination. The chain uses TRBV7-9 and TRBJ1-1; D is uncertain. The CDR3 here is CASSPDVANTEAFF. CDR3 nucleotide sequence: TGTGCCAGCAGCCCCGATGTGGCGAACACTGAAGCTTTCTTT.